One TCR beta chain is described in this entry. The CDR3 end falls 3 residues outside the read, so it is completed with the germline J gene. These data belong to a study of T cells in women clearing cervical HPV infection. Data came from immunoSEQ multiplex PCR; TCRdb stores just in-frame clones and leaves some out. Its table records tens of thousands of clones. The V gene's germline CDR1 is DFQATT and CDR2 SNEGSKA (reference sequence). With 3 bases clipped from V and 4 bases from J, the junction kept 5 bases outside the gene matches. The CDR3 is made up of 14 amino acids. The TCR was taken from a woman aged 18-70 years with a cervical HPV16 infection that either progressed to CIN3+ or cleared (not recorded which). The sample consisted of blood buffy coat. The chain joins TRBV20-1 to TRBJ1-4; TRBD1 agrees at 7 bases. CDR3 protein: CSASTTGINEKLFF. Partial CDR3 DNA: TGCAGTGCTAGTACGACAGGGATTAATGAAAAA.